Presented here are 6 T cell receptor beta chains from one specimen sequenced in a study of human T cells and chemical hapten exposure. TCRdb redid the calling of the RACE reads with MiXCR, one entry per CDR3 protein. The data hold just over 350,000 distinct CDR3 sequences, with about 6.9% observed a single time. Stated time point: patch test 2, 6 weeks after DPC sensitization. Regarding treatment: therapeutic diphenylcyclopropenone sensitization with weekly scalp DPC. The sample consisted of whole blood, taken in connection with sensitization to the hapten diphenylcyclopropenone (DPC). The receptors were gathered from a woman aged 18-29 years with alopecia areata. Some clones in this sample may be carry-over from other donors' samples.

Ten or more counts support this clonotype. The chain has TRBV6-1 and TRBJ1-5; no clear D gene. Trimming shortened V by 6 bases and J by 2 bases, and 17 bases separated the two germline ends. This CDR3 is built from 16 residues. Germline CDR1 reads MNHNS; CDR2 reads SASEGT. CDR3 nucleotide sequence: TGTGCCAGCAGGGACCGGGTCCGAGGAGGCAATCAGCCCCAGCATTTT. Translation gives CASRDRVRGGNQPQHF.

This clonotype occurred a few times. The J gene is TRBJ2-6, the V gene TRBV10-3, with no clear D. V lost 4 bases and J lost 0, with 4 bases in between. This CDR3 spans 14 amino acids. The germline CDR1 and CDR2 sequences are ENHRY and SYGVKD. The CDR3 is CAISGNSGANVLTF. Here the CDR3 DNA reads TGTGCCATCAGTGGTAACTCTGGGGCCAACGTCCTGACTTTC.

This rearrangement joins TRBV6-5 to TRBJ1-1, with a tentative D call TRBD1 (5 bases). Germline-derived CDR1 and CDR2 are MNHEY and SVGAGI. CDR3 length: 14 amino acids. Trimming left V 5 bases short and J 4 bases short, with 14 bases between. CDR3 coding DNA: TGTGCCAGCAGTCCGCCCGGGGACCCCACTGAAGCTTTCTTT. Residues: CASSPPGDPTEAFF.

This clonotype was counted many times. The chain recombines TRBV24-1 with TRBJ2-3, with TRBD2 as a possible D gene (5 bases). V was cut by 9 bases and J by 2 bases, with 14 bases left in between. The V gene's germline CDR1 is KGHDR and CDR2 SFDVKD. The CDR3 loop spans 14 amino acids. The CDR3 DNA reads as TGTGCCACCGCAAACGGGGTAACCACAGATACGCAGTATTTT. Translation gives CATANGVTTDTQYF.

This clonotype was observed a few times. V and J are TRBV4-1 and TRBJ1-1; TRBD1 is a possible D gene (5 bases). Germline V gene lookup returns CDR1 MGHRA and CDR2 YSYEKL. Trimming stripped 0 bases from V and 4 bases from J, with 15 bases between. This CDR3 is 16 amino acids long. The CDR3 region has the DNA TGCGCCAGCAGCCAAGATTCGGCAGGGATCGGCACTGAAGCTTTCTTT. It translates to CASSQDSAGIGTEAFF.

This clonotype was counted ten times or more. This chain links TRBV3-1 with TRBJ1-4, with D possibly matching TRBD1 (5 bases). From germline, CDR1 is LGHDT and CDR2 YNNKEL (reference sequence). This CDR3 is built from 13 residues. V was clipped by 0 bases and J by 7 bases, with 6 bases between them. In DNA, the CDR3 is TGTGCCAGCAGCCAAGAGGGGGTTGAAAAACTGTTTTTT. Amino acids: CASSQEGVEKLFF.